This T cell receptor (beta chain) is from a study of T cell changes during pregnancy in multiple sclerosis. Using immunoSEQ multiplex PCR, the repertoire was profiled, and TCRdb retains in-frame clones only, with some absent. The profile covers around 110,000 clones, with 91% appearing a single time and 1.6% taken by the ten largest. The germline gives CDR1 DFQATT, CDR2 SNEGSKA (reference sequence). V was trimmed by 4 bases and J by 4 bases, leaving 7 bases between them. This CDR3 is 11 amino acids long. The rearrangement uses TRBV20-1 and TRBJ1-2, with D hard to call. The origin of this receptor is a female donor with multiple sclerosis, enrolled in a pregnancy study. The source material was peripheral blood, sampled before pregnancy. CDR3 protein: CSAKDRYGYTF. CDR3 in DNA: TGCAGTGCTAAAGACCGCTATGGCTACACCTTC.